Described below is a single T cell receptor (beta chain) sequence and its context. Its antigen is as yet unknown. This sample was taken from a study of cytomegalovirus exposure and HLA in healthy donors. Looking at the study overall: Previous work identified 95 million to 140 million unique TCR beta sequences from around 200 million T cells. Broader study findings: Segments of the TCR beta V type were, in most cases, productive about 87% or about 30% of the time in an earlier analysis. The likely explanation for a cluster of highly shared sequence variants was sequencing artifact.

It was with 60 Vbeta and 13 Jbeta primers that the PCR ran. The repertoire was sequenced with immunoSEQ multiplex PCR; TCRdb's copy has only in-frame clones and lacks some. The listing records under 65,000 clones. V lost 4 bases, J lost 8 bases, and 17 bases lay in between. This CDR3 region has 13 residues. The germline V gene has CDR1 GTSNPN and CDR2 SVGIG (reference sequence). The chain has TRBV30 and TRBJ1-2; D unresolved. The specimen sequenced was PBMCs. This clonotype originated in a woman aged 18-30 years in good health and CMV-seronegative. CDR3 DNA: TGTGCCTGGAATAGGGAAGCGGCCCCGGGCTACACCTTC. This translates into CAWNREAAPGYTF.